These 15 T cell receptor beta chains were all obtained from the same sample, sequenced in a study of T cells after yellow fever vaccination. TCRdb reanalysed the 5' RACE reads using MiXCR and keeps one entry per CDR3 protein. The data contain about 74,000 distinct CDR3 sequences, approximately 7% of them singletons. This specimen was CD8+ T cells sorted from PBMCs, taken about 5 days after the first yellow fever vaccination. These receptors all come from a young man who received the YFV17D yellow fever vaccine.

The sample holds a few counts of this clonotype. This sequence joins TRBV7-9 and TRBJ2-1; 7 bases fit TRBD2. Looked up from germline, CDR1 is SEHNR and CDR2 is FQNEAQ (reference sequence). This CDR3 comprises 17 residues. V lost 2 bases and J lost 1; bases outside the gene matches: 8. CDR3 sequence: CASSLLWPAGSYNEQFF. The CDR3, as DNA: TGTGCCAGCAGCTTACTTTGGCCAGCGGGATCCTACAATGAGCAGTTCTTC.

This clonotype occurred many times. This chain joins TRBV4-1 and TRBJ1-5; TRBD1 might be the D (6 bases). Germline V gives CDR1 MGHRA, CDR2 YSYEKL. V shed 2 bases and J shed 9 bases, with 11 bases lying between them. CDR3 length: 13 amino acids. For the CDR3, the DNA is TGCGCCAGCAGCCAACTAGAGGGGGGGCCCCAGCATTTT. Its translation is CASSQLEGGPQHF.

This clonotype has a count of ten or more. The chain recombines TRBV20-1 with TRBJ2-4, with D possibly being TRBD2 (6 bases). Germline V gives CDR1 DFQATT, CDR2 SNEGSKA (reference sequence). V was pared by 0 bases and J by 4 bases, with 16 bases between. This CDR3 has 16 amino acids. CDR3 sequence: CSARDLLEGPKNIQYF. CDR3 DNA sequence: TGCAGTGCTAGAGATCTCTTGGAGGGACCGAAAAACATTCAGTACTTC.

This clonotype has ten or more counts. The CDR3 sequence is CSSWGAGGNEQFF. CDR3 sequence (DNA): TGCAGCTCTTGGGGGGCAGGTGGGAATGAGCAGTTCTTC. This chain links TRBV29-1 with TRBJ2-1; D may be TRBD1 or TRBD2 (6 bases each). This CDR3 has 13 residues. With 8 bases removed from V and 7 bases from J, the gap between germline ends came to 18 bases. Germline V gives CDR1 SQVTM, CDR2 ANQGSEA.

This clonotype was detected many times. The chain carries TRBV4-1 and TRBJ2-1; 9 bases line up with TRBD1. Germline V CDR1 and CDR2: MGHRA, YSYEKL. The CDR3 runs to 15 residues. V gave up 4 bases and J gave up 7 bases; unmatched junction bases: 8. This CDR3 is CASSPGGTGYNEQFF. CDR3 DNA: TGCGCCAGCAGCCCAGGGGGGACAGGGTATAATGAGCAGTTCTTC.

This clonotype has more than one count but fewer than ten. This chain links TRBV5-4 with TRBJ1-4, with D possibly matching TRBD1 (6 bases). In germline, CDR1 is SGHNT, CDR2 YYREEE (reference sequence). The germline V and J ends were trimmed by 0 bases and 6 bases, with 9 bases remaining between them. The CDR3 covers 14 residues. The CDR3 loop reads CASSLAGGDEKLFF. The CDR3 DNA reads TGTGCCAGCAGCTTGGCCGGGGGCGATGAAAAACTGTTTTTT.

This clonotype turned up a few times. CDR3 nucleotide sequence: TGTGCCAGCAGTGAACTAGCGGGGATGGGGGAGACCCAGTACTTC. It translates to CASSELAGMGETQYF. This sequence joins TRBV12-3 or TRBV12-4 and TRBJ2-5; 10 nucleotides match TRBD2. This CDR3 is built from 15 residues. The V gene end was trimmed by 5 bases and the J gene end by 5 bases; junction bases not matched to a gene: 8.

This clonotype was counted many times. CDR3 coding DNA: TGTGCCAGCGCGGGACAGGTGACTTACAATGAGCAGTTCTTC. Translating gives CASAGQVTYNEQFF. The chain couples TRBV27 to TRBJ2-1; 8 positions agree with TRBD1. Germline loops: CDR1 MNHEY, CDR2 SMNVEV (reference sequence). The CDR3 loop spans 14 amino acids. The ends lost 8 bases at V and 4 bases at J; junction bases unmatched: 7.

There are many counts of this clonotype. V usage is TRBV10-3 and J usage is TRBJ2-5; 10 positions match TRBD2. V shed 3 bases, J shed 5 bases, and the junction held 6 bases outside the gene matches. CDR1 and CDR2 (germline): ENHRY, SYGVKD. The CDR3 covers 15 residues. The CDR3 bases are TGTGCCATCAGTGAAAGCGGGGGGGCAAGGGAGACCCAGTACTTC. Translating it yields CAISESGGARETQYF.

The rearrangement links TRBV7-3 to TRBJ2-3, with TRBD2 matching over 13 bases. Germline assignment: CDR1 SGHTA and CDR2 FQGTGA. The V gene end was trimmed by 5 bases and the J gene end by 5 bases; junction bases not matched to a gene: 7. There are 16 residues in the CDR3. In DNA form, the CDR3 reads TGTGCCAGCAGCCCCCGGACTAGCGGGGGCTTAGATACGCAGTATTTT. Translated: CASSPRTSGGLDTQYF.

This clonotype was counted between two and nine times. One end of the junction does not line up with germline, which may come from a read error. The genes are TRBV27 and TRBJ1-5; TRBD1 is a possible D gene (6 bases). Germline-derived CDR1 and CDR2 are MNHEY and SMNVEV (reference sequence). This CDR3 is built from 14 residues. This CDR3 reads CASSLSTGAGPQHF. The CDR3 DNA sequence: TGTGCCAGCAGTCTATCGACAGGCGCCGGCCCCCAGCATTTT.

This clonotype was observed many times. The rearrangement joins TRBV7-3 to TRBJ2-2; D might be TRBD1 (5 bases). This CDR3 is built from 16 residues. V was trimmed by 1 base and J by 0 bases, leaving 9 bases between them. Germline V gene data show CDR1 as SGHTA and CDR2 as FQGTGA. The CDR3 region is CASSLNRRANTGELFF. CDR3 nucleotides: TGTGCCAGCAGCTTAAACCGCAGGGCGAACACCGGGGAGCTGTTTTTT.

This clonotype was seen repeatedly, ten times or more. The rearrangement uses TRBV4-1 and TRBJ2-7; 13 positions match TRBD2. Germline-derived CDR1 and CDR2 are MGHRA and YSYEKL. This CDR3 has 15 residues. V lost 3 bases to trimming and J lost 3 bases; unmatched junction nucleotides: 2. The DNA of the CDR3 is TGCGCCAGCAGCCAGGGGACTAGCGGGGACTACGAGCAGTACTTC. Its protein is CASSQGTSGDYEQYF.

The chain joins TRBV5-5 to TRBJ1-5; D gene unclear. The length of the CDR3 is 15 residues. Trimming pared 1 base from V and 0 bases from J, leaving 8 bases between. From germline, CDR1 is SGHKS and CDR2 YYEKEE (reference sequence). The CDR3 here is CASSLSQGSNQPQHF. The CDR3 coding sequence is TGTGCCAGCAGCTTGAGTCAAGGTAGCAATCAGCCCCAGCATTTT.

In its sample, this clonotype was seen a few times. The CDR3 nucleotides are TGTGCCAGCAGCTTAAAGATGGGATATGGGGGGGCCTACGAGCAGTACGTC. Translation gives CASSLKMGYGGAYEQYV. The rearrangement uses TRBV7-8 and TRBJ2-7, with 7 bases lining up with TRBD2. Germline lookup yields CDR1 SGHVS and CDR2 FQNEAQ. The V and J ends lost 2 bases and 2 bases, in that order; junction bases with no gene match: 12. The CDR3 is 17 amino acids.